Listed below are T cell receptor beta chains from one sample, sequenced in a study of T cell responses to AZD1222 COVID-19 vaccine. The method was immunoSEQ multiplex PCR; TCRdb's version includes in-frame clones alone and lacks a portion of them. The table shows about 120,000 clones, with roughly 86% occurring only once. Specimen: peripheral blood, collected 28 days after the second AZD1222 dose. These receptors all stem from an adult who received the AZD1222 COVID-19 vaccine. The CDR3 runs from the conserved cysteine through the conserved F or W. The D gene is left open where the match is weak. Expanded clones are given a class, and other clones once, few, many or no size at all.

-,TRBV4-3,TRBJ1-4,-,CASSPREGINEKLFF,TGCGCCAGCAGCCCCCGGGAGGGAATTAATGAAAAACTGTTTTTT
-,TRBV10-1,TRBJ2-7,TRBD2,CASSDKGLAGGSYEQYF,TGCGCCAGCAGTGATAAAGGACTAGCGGGGGGATCCTACGAGCAGTACTTC
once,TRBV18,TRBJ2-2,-,CASSPGTERELFF,TGTGCCAGCTCACCAGGGACCGAGAGGGAGCTGTTTTTT
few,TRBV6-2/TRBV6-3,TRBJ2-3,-,CASSSVTDPGDTQYF,TGTGCCAGCAGTTCAGTGACAGACCCCGGAGATACGCAGTATTTT
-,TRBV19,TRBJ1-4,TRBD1,CASRSDRGLGKLFF,TGTGCCAGTAGATCGGACAGGGGGCTTGGAAAACTGTTTTTT
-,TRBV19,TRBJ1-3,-,CASVIGAAGSGNTIYF,TGTGCCAGTGTAATAGGGGCCGCGGGCTCTGGAAACACCATATATTTT
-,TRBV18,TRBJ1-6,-,CASSPVEAATNPLHF,TGTGCCAGCTCACCAGTAGAGGCAGCCACAAACCCCCTCCACTTT
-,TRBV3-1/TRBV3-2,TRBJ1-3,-,CASSPYRQPSGNTIYF,TGTGCCAGCAGTCCGTATCGACAGCCCTCTGGAAACACCATATATTTT
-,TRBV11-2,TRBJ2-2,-,CASSLAPPGELFF,TGTGCCAGCAGCTTAGCCCCTCCCGGGGAGCTGTTTTTT
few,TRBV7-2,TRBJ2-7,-,CASSLAGRFSYEQYF,TGTGCCAGCAGCTTAGCGGGACGCTTCTCCTACGAGCAGTACTTC
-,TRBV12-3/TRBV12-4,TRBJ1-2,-,CASTRDWYGYTF,TGTGCCAGCACCCGGGACTGGTATGGCTACACCTTC
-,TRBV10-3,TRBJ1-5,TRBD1,CAISAGGSNQPQHF,TGTGCCATCAGTGCAGGGGGGAGCAATCAGCCCCAGCATTTT
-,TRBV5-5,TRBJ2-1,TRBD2,CASSPPSGDFGEQFF,TGTGCCAGCAGCCCTCCTAGCGGGGACTTTGGGGAGCAGTTCTTC
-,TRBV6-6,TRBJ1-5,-,CASSYSENVSNQPQHF,TGTGCCAGCAGTTACTCAGAAAATGTTAGCAATCAGCCCCAGCATTTT
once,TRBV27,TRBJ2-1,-,CASRRVSSYNEQFF,TGTGCCAGCAGAAGGGTTAGCTCCTACAATGAGCAGTTCTTC
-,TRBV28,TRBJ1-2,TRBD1,CASSSTGGRGYTF,TGTGCCAGCAGTTCTACAGGGGGCAGAGGCTACACCTTC
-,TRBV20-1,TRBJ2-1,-,CSASWVINEQFF,TGCAGTGCTAGTTGGGTGATAAATGAGCAGTTCTTC
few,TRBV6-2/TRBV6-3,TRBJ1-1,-,CASSLGKPMNTEAFF,TGTGCCAGCAGTTTAGGGAAACCCATGAACACTGAAGCTTTCTTT
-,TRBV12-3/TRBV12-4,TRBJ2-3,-,CASRNGADTQYF,TGTGCCAGCAGAAACGGAGCAGATACGCAGTATTTT
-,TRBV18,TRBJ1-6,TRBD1,CASSPDQGDSGSPLHF,TGTGCCAGCTCACCTGACCAGGGGGATTCCGGTTCACCCCTCCACTTT
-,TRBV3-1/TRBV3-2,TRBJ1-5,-,CASSLRTVNQPQHF,TGTGCCAGCAGCCTGCGGACAGTTAATCAGCCCCAGCATTTT
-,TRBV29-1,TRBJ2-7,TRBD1,CSATRDRGYEQYF,TGCAGCGCAACCCGGGACAGGGGCTACGAGCAGTACTTC
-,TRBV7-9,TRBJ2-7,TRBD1,CASTSTGDYEQYF,TGTGCCAGCACCTCGACAGGGGATTACGAGCAGTACTTC
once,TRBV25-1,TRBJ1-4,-,CASSEYGGGSEKLFF,TGTGCCAGCAGTGAATACGGAGGAGGATCTGAAAAACTGTTTTTT
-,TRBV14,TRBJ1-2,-,CASSQDLSPTRGGYTF,TGTGCCAGCAGCCAAGACCTTTCGCCGACGCGGGGTGGCTACACCTTC
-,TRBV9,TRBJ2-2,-,CASSVGRASSHGELFF,TGTGCCAGCAGCGTAGGCCGGGCCAGTTCTCACGGGGAGCTGTTTTTT
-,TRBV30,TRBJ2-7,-,CAWSEGTTVYEQYF,TGTGCCTGGAGTGAGGGGACGACGGTCTACGAGCAGTACTTC
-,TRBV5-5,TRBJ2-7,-,CASSSDPNSYEQYF,TGTGCCAGCAGCTCGGACCCAAACTCCTACGAGCAGTACTTC
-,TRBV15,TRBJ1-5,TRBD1,CATRMDRGEGSNQPQHF,TGTGCCACCAGAATGGACAGGGGGGAAGGCAGCAATCAGCCCCAGCATTTT
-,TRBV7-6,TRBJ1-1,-,CASGQNREAFF,TGTGCCAGCGGGCAGAACCGTGAAGCTTTCTTT
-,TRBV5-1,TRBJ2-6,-,CASSLNRASGANVLTF,TGCGCCAGCAGCTTGAACAGGGCTTCTGGGGCCAACGTCCTGACTTTC
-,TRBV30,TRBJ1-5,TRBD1,CAWSPTGDQPQHF,TGTGCCTGGAGTCCTACAGGGGATCAGCCCCAGCATTTT